The next 32 T cell receptor beta chains were all read from a single sample in a study of a mutant IDH1 vaccine in newly diagnosed glioma. Their antigens remain unidentified. The time point: week 47, end of study. Alongside topical imiquimod, each dose of vaccine comprised 300 ug of mutant IDH1 20-mer peptide. Using immunoSEQ multiplex PCR, the repertoire was profiled, and TCRdb retains in-frame clones only, with some absent. This repertoire shows tens of thousands of clones, less than 85% found once; its top ten account for under 4.5%. Sequenced here: PBMCs, sampled from a glioma patient whose treatment included an IDH1 peptide vaccine. The receptors come from a woman aged 25 to 39 with glioma. Some clones in this sample may be carry-over from other donors' samples.

V and J are TRBV4-1 and TRBJ2-2; 9 nucleotides align to TRBD1. Trimming cost V 3 bases and J 9 bases; bases outside gene matches: 8. This CDR3 comprises 15 residues. Germline V gene lookup returns CDR1 MGHRA and CDR2 YSYEKL. CDR3 residues: CASSHPTGGNRELFF. CDR3 coding DNA: TGCGCCAGCAGCCACCCTACAGGGGGCAATAGGGAGCTGTTTTTT.

This clone was recorded a few times. The chain links TRBV7-3 to TRBJ1-1; D not certain. V was pared by 1 base and J by 7 bases, with 10 bases between. CDR1 and CDR2 (germline): SGHTA, FQGTGA. This CDR3 is 13 amino acids long. CDR3: CASSLKSGNEAFF. CDR3 in DNA: TGTGCCAGCAGCTTAAAGTCCGGGAATGAAGCTTTCTTT.

The chain recombines TRBV10-3 with TRBJ2-3, with no clear D. The CDR3 consists of 14 residues. Germline loops: CDR1 ENHRY, CDR2 SYGVKD. Trimming took 0 bases from V and 5 from J, leaving 9 bases between them. This CDR3 is CAISESGRQDTQYF. The CDR3 DNA is TGTGCCATCAGTGAGTCGGGCAGGCAAGATACGCAGTATTTT.

The genes are TRBV9 and TRBJ2-3; no firm D call. Per germline, CDR1 SGDLS and CDR2 YYNGEE. This CDR3 is built from 13 residues. Trimming pared 4 bases from V and 6 bases from J, leaving 12 bases between. The CDR3 reads CASSLSNPDTQYF. As DNA, the CDR3 is TGTGCCAGCAGCTTGTCGAATCCCGATACGCAGTATTTT.

The rearrangement joins TRBV29-1 to TRBJ2-4, with 7 bases that match TRBD2. Germline-derived CDR1 and CDR2 are SQVTM and ANQGSEA. The J segment lost 7 bases and the V segment lost 3 bases, leaving 6 bases of the junction unmatched. This CDR3 is built from 13 residues. The CDR3 DNA sequence: TGCAGCGTTGAGGGGGGAGGGCCGAACATTCAGTACTTC. It yields the protein CSVEGGGPNIQYF.

The V call is TRBV6-5, the J call TRBJ2-7; weak D call: TRBD1 (6 bases). The CDR3 extends over 16 amino acids. Trimming removed 2 bases from V and 2 bases from J, with 16 bases in between. Germline CDR1 reads MNHEY; CDR2 reads SVGAGI. The CDR3 reads CASSYLRAGETYEQYF. CDR3 nucleotide sequence: TGTGCCAGCAGTTACCTCCGGGCAGGGGAAACCTACGAGCAGTACTTC.

The J gene is TRBJ2-3, the V gene TRBV6-1; D may be TRBD2 (5 bases). The CDR3 has 15 residues. V was cut by 2 bases and J by 2 bases, with 11 bases left in between. Germline-derived CDR1 and CDR2 are MNHNS and SASEGT. The DNA of the CDR3 is TGTGCCAGCAGTGAAATCAGCGGTTTCACAGATACGCAGTATTTT. Translating it yields CASSEISGFTDTQYF.

The chain has TRBV7-9 and TRBJ2-1; D call uncertain. Trimming stripped 5 bases from V and 3 bases from J, with 14 bases between. This CDR3 contains 15 residues. The germline V gene encodes CDR1 SEHNR and CDR2 FQNEAQ (reference sequence). DNA for the CDR3: TGTGCCAGCAGCCTCACGGATAGGGACTACAATGAGCAGTTCTTC. As protein: CASSLTDRDYNEQFF. Variable domain in full (rest from reference TRBV7-9 and TRBJ2-1): DTGVSQNPRHKITKRGQNVTFRCDPISEHNRLYWYRQTLGQGPEFLTYFQNEAQLEKSRLLSDRFSAERPKGSFSTLEIQRTEQGDSAMYLCASSLTDRDYNEQFFGPGTRLTVL.

The chain employs TRBV9 and TRBJ2-2; TRBD2 agrees at 11 bases. Trimming took 4 bases from V and 6 from J; bases not matched to a gene: 14. The CDR3 is 18 amino acids. Germline V gives CDR1 SGDLS, CDR2 YYNGEE. The CDR3 coding sequence is TGTGCCAGCAGCCCAGATAGCGGGAGGGCGTGGGGATCCGGGGAGCTGTTTTTT. It is translated as CASSPDSGRAWGSGELFF.

The chain couples TRBV12-2 to TRBJ1-3; TRBD1, as called in the table, went unchecked against the DNA. TRBV12-2 is a recognized pseudogene. This CDR3 has 16 amino acids. The CDR3 sequence is CASRWNRRFSGNTIYF. The DNA of the CDR3 is TGTGCAAGTCGCTGGAACAGGCGGTTCTCTGGAAACACCATATATTTT.

This rearrangement joins TRBV6-1 to TRBJ1-3; D remains ambiguous. The CDR3 covers 13 residues. CDR1 is MNHNS and CDR2 is SASEGT in the germline V gene. The V end lost 1 base, the J end lost 4 bases, and 5 bases lay between the germline ends. The CDR3 nucleotides read TGTGCCAGCAGTGAAGGGAAGGGAAACACCATATATTTT. This translates into CASSEGKGNTIYF.

CDR3 region: CAWSYGGTGRPEAFF. The CDR3 DNA reads as TGTGCCTGGAGTTACGGCGGGACAGGGAGACCTGAAGCTTTCTTT. V is TRBV30 and J is TRBJ1-1; 9 bases match TRBD1. V trimming: 2 bases; J trimming: 6 bases; junction bases outside the gene matches: 10. The CDR3 contains 15 residues. Per the germline V gene, CDR1 is GTSNPN and CDR2 is SVGIG (reference sequence).

This chain joins TRBV5-1 and TRBJ2-4, with 8 bases fitting TRBD2. Germline V gene lookup returns CDR1 SGHRS and CDR2 YFSETQ. This CDR3 spans 15 amino acids. Trimming cost V 4 bases and J 5 bases; bases outside gene matches: 8. This chain's CDR3 is CASSPGTRSQNIQYF. The CDR3 nucleotides read TGCGCCAGCAGCCCCGGGACTAGAAGTCAAAACATTCAGTACTTC.

This chain links TRBV4-2 with TRBJ2-7; tentatively, D is TRBD1 (7 bases). This CDR3 is built from 19 residues. In germline, CDR1 is LGHNA, CDR2 YNFKEQ. The V and J ends lost 4 bases and 3 bases respectively, with 28 bases between them. The CDR3 reads CASSLASARRGQEVYEQYF. CDR3 bases: TGTGCCAGCAGCCTCGCTTCCGCGAGGAGGGGGCAGGAAGTCTACGAGCAGTACTTC.

This clone was seen only a few times. Here the CDR3 reads CASSSSLQGDGYTF. Here the CDR3 DNA reads TGTGCCAGCAGTTCCTCACTCCAGGGGGATGGCTACACCTTC. This chain joins TRBV27 and TRBJ1-2; 7 bases map to TRBD1. The CDR3 is 14 amino acids. The germline CDR1 and CDR2 sequences are MNHEY and SMNVEV (reference sequence). With V trimmed by 4 bases and J by 6 bases, 8 bases remained unmatched.

V usage is TRBV30 and J usage is TRBJ1-5; 7 positions agree with TRBD1. V lost 1 base to trimming and J lost 5 bases; unmatched junction nucleotides: 5. This CDR3 contains 14 residues. CDR1 is GTSNPN and CDR2 is SVGIG in the germline V gene (reference sequence). The CDR3 spells CAWSGDSRDQPQHF. CDR3 bases: TGTGCCTGGAGTGGGGACAGCCGGGATCAGCCCCAGCATTTT.

This sequence joins TRBV19 and TRBJ1-5; D unresolved. V gave up 3 bases and J gave up 6 bases, with 9 bases separating them. This CDR3 contains 13 residues. Germline V CDR1 and CDR2: LNHDA, SQIVND (reference sequence). The CDR3 here is CASSIPEGQPQHF. The DNA for the CDR3 is TGTGCCAGTAGTATCCCCGAAGGTCAGCCCCAGCATTTT. The whole variable domain, remainder taken from reference TRBV19 and TRBJ1-5, is DGGITQSPKYLFRKEGQNVTLSCEQNLNHDAMYWYRQDPGQGLRLIYYSQIVNDFQKGDIAEGYSVSREKKESFPLTVTSAQKNPTAFYLCASSIPEGQPQHFGDGTRLSIL.

This chain joins TRBV27 and TRBJ2-1, with a tentative D call TRBD1 (6 bases). Trimming stripped 6 bases from V and 0 bases from J, with 12 bases between. The germline V gene has CDR1 MNHEY and CDR2 SMNVEV (reference sequence). CDR3 length equals 15 residues. CDR3 nucleotide sequence: TGTGCCAGCAGGGGGGCTTTGGGCTCCTACAATGAGCAGTTCTTC. Its translation: CASRGALGSYNEQFF.

The chain combines TRBV13 with TRBJ2-1, with TRBD2 identical over 7 bases. The V and J ends lost 5 bases and 5 bases, in that order; junction bases with no gene match: 12. The CDR3 sequence is 16 residues long. Per the germline V gene, CDR1 is PRHDT and CDR2 is FYEKMQ (reference sequence). The CDR3 sequence: CASSLGPGGRDNEQFF. In nucleotides, the CDR3 is TGTGCCAGCAGCCTGGGACCGGGAGGACGGGACAATGAGCAGTTCTTC. The full variable domain, with the rest looked up from reference TRBV13 and TRBJ2-1, is AAGVIQSPRHLIKEKRETATLKCYPIPRHDTVYWYQQGPGQDPQFLISFYEKMQSDKGSIPDRFSAQQFSDYHSELNMSSLELGDSALYFCASSLGPGGRDNEQFFGPGTRLTVL.

V is TRBV12-5 and J is TRBJ1-2; the match to TRBD1 covers 9 bases. The germline CDR1 and CDR2 sequences are LGHNT and FRNRAP. Trimming took 9 bases from V and 5 from J; bases not matched to a gene: 4. This CDR3 contains 12 residues. CDR3 in amino acids: CASYRGPYGYTF. The CDR3 DNA sequence: TGTGCTAGCTACAGGGGGCCTTATGGCTACACCTTC.

The chain couples TRBV5-1 to TRBJ2-5, with 10 bases matching TRBD1. The CDR3 consists of 16 residues. Germline V gene data show CDR1 as SGHRS and CDR2 as YFSETQ. The ends lost 4 bases at V and 5 bases at J; junction bases unmatched: 11. CDR3 bases: TGCGCCAGCAGCCAATGGACAGGGGGACGCATCGAGACCCAGTACTTC. The encoded protein is CASSQWTGGRIETQYF.

The sample holds one count of this clone. This chain links TRBV7-9 with TRBJ2-3; the D is unclear. Deletions cut 5 bases from V and 13 bases from J, with 16 bases between. The germline V gene has CDR1 SEHNR and CDR2 FQNEAQ (reference sequence). The CDR3 covers 12 residues. As DNA, the CDR3 is TGTGCCAGCAGCCCGGTAGGAGAGAGAAAGTATTTT. Translation gives CASSPVGERKYF. Drawing the rest from reference TRBV7-9 and TRBJ2-3, the complete variable domain is DTGVSQNPRHKITKRGQNVTFRCDPISEHNRLYWYRQTLGQGPEFLTYFQNEAQLEKSRLLSDRFSAERPKGSFSTLEIQRTEQGDSAMYLCASSPVGERKYFGPGTRLTVL.

V usage is TRBV20-1 and J usage is TRBJ1-1; 8 nucleotides align to TRBD1. Germline V gene lookup returns CDR1 DFQATT and CDR2 SNEGSKA (reference sequence). V shed 6 bases and J 11 bases; nucleotides not matched to a gene: 5. The CDR3 has 10 amino acids. CDR3 amino acids: CSALGQVAFF. DNA of the CDR3: TGCAGTGCCCTGGGACAGGTGGCTTTCTTT.

This rearrangement joins TRBV19 to TRBJ1-4, with D perhaps TRBD1 (6 bases). Germline CDR1 and CDR2: LNHDA and SQIVND (reference sequence). V was cut by 6 bases and J by 3 bases, with 17 bases left in between. The CDR3 is 16 amino acids. CDR3 amino acids: CASSPPPGVSNEKLFF. The CDR3 DNA is TGTGCCAGTAGCCCCCCGCCAGGGGTGTCTAATGAAAAACTGTTTTTT.

The gene calls are TRBV9 and TRBJ1-2, with D uncertain. This CDR3 comprises 11 residues. Germline lookup yields CDR1 SGDLS and CDR2 YYNGEE. The ends were cut back, 7 bases at V and 0 bases at J, with 4 bases in the middle. CDR3 amino acids: CASRANYGYTF. DNA of the CDR3: TGTGCCAGCCGAGCTAACTATGGCTACACCTTC. The variable domain in full, completed from reference TRBV9 and TRBJ1-2, reads DSGVTQTPKHLITATGQRVTLRCSPRSGDLSVYWYQQSLDQGLQFLIQYYNGEERAKGNILERFSAQQFPDLHSELNLSSLELGDSALYFCASRANYGYTFGSGTRLTVV.

The chain combines TRBV4-1 with TRBJ2-3; TRBD1 aligns across 8 bases. The CDR3 consists of 16 residues. The germline V gene encodes CDR1 MGHRA and CDR2 YSYEKL. V dropped 4 bases and J dropped 0; count of bases not matched to a gene: 6. The CDR3 here is CASSPPGGMSTDTQYF. CDR3 DNA: TGCGCCAGCAGCCCACCAGGGGGCATGAGCACAGATACGCAGTATTTT.

This clone appeared a single time. The chain is built from TRBV5-6 and TRBJ1-1; D not resolved. The CDR3 contains 16 residues. Trimming left V 0 bases short and J 4 bases short, with 16 bases between. Germline loops: CDR1 SGHDT, CDR2 YYEEEE. CDR3 sequence (DNA): TGTGCCAGCAGCTTGGGACGCCCCCCCATTGGCACTGAAGCTTTCTTT. This encodes CASSLGRPPIGTEAFF.

The chain employs TRBV10-1 and TRBJ2-7; no reliable D call. CDR3 length: 13 residues. V was pared by 1 base and J by 6 bases, with 10 bases between. The germline V gene encodes CDR1 WNHNN and CDR2 SYGVQD (reference sequence). CDR3 amino acids: CASSEYTAGEQYF. The CDR3 DNA is TGCGCCAGCAGTGAGTACACAGCAGGCGAGCAGTACTTC.

This chain connects TRBV5-4 to TRBJ2-3; TRBD2 is a possible D gene (5 bases). Per the germline V gene, CDR1 is SGHNT and CDR2 is YYREEE (reference sequence). Trimming cost V 4 bases and J 7 bases, with 13 bases left between them. The CDR3 length is 13 residues. The CDR3 sequence is CASSLGLDYTQYF. CDR3 nucleotides: TGTGCCAGCAGCCTTGGGTTGGACTATACGCAGTATTTT.

This clone was seen a few times. The J gene is TRBJ2-7, the V gene TRBV19; TRBD2 aligns across 16 bases. The ends lost 5 bases at V and 6 bases at J; junction bases unmatched: 7. In germline, CDR1 is LNHDA, CDR2 SQIVND (reference sequence). The CDR3 runs 16 residues. The CDR3 DNA follows: TGTGCCAGTAGTCCGGGACTAGCGGGAGGGCCGATCGAGCAGTACTTC. Translating gives CASSPGLAGGPIEQYF.

This clone was observed a few times. This chain connects TRBV7-6 to TRBJ2-2; the D gene could be TRBD1 or TRBD2 (7 bases each). The germline V and J ends were trimmed by 5 bases and 3 bases, with 19 bases remaining between them. This CDR3 contains 17 residues. Germline values: CDR1 SGHVS, CDR2 FNYEAQ. In DNA form, the CDR3 reads TGTGCCAGCAGCCCCAGGGGGAGGGGTTTCGACACCGGGGAGCTGTTTTTT. Translating gives CASSPRGRGFDTGELFF.

The chain couples TRBV30 to TRBJ1-1; TRBD1 is a possible D gene (6 bases). The CDR3 totals 14 residues. Trimming shortened V by 4 bases and J by 2 bases, and 14 bases separated the two germline ends. The germline V gene has CDR1 GTSNPN and CDR2 SVGIG (reference sequence). The CDR3 loop is CAWTHRTANTEAFF. CDR3 nucleotides: TGTGCCTGGACCCACCGGACAGCTAACACTGAAGCTTTCTTT.